This TCR beta chain comes out of a study of T cells after yellow fever vaccination. Overall study context: The authors prepared low-cell-number fractions using SMART-Seq v4 Ultra Low Input. The study's findings and limits: Most primary-vaccination clones recurred post-booster (just under 98% CD4, roughly 90% CD8). Few clonotypes appeared in both CD4 and CD8 compartments. Peaking faster, on day 5 versus 15, the secondary response was nonetheless weaker.

A remark on this clonotype: The antigen is unknown.

Trimming left V 7 bases short and J 5 bases short, with 6 bases between. CDR3 size: 11 residues. One entry per CDR3 protein, called by TCRdb with MiXCR from the 5' RACE reads. In the table there are approximately 300,000 distinct CDR3 sequences, 10% to 15% of which are singletons. This sequence was found in a man aged 30 to 39 who received the YFV17D yellow fever vaccine. The sample in question was CD4+ T cells sorted from PBMCs, obtained 45 days after the yellow fever booster vaccination. The chain employs TRBV12-3 or TRBV12-4 and TRBJ2-1; unclear D gene. The CDR3 DNA sequence: TGTGCCAGCACCTTCGACAATGAGCAGTTCTTC. Its protein product is CASTFDNEQFF.